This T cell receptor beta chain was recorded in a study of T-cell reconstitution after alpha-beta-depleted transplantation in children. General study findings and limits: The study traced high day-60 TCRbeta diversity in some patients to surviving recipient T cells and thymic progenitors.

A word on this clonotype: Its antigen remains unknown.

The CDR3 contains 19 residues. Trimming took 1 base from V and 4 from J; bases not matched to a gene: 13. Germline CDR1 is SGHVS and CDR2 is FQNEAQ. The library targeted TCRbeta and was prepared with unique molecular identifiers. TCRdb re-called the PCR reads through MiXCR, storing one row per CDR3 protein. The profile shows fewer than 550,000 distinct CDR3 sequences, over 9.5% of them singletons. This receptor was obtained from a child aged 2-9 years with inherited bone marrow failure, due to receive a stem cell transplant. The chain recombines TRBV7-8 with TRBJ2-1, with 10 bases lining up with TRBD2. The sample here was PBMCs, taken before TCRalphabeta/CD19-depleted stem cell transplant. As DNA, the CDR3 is TGTGCCAGCAGCTTAGTAATCCCTATAGCGGGAGGCAGGTACAATGAGCAGTTCTTC. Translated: CASSLVIPIAGGRYNEQFF.